This T cell receptor (beta chain) originates from a study of T-cell memory formation after mild COVID-19. The wider study: TCR clusters were mostly donor specific.

CDR1 is LGHNA and CDR2 is YSLEER in the germline V gene. V was trimmed by 0 bases and J by 3 bases, leaving 14 bases between them. The CDR3 has 16 amino acids. This clonotype occurred a few times. After 5'RACE with constant-segment primers, TCR alpha and TCR beta cDNA libraries carrying sample barcodes and UMIs were obtained. TCRdb fed the 5' RACE reads into MiXCR, producing one record per CDR3 protein. This sample has about 390,000 distinct CDR3 sequences, with approximately 16% found just once. Sequencing used PBMCs or a T cell subset sorted from them (not recorded which). This receptor was obtained from a man aged 18 to 29 who had mild COVID-19 (a few samples of this study predate the infection). Cell type and time point are not known. J is TRBJ1-2 and V is TRBV4-3; tentatively, D is TRBD1 (6 bases). DNA of the CDR3: TGCGCCAGCAGCCAAGATGGGGCCAGGGGCCACTATGGCTACACCTTC. The encoded protein is CASSQDGARGHYGYTF.